This TCR beta chain was sequenced during a study of blood T cells in healthy people across ages. Germline CDR1 reads MNHEY; CDR2 reads SVGAGI. With 5 bases clipped from V and 6 bases from J, the junction kept 6 bases outside the gene matches. This CDR3 has 15 amino acids. The authors ran a second PCR of about 6 to 12 cycles using a sample-barcoded 5' primer and a J-beta primer mix. Each cDNA molecule carried a tag from a template-switch adaptor that contained 12 random nucleotides. Each CDR3 protein is one row after TCRdb ran MiXCR on the 5' RACE reads. Altogether hundreds of thousands of distinct CDR3 sequences are present, roughly 43% being singletons, with the ten largest covering about an eighth. This clonotype was seen repeatedly, ten times or more. Its antigen is undetermined. Study findings and constraints: The donors' CMV status was not determined, possibly confounding changes in expanded clonotypes. In long-lived donors, naive CD4+ cell counts and diversity exceeded those of aged donors.

The V gene is TRBV6-5, the J gene TRBJ2-7; 14 positions agree with TRBD2. The TCR comes from a man aged 25 to 40 in good health. Material: blood. The CDR3 protein is CASSGTSGGSFEQYF. DNA for the CDR3: TGTGCCAGCAGTGGGACTAGCGGGGGATCGTTCGAGCAGTACTTC.